The clone carrying this T cell receptor (beta chain) was observed a single time. Its antigen is not known. Amplification used 60 Vbeta primers and 13 Jbeta primers. The protocol was immunoSEQ multiplex PCR, while the TCRdb copy is restricted to in-frame clones and leaves out a portion. Of roughly 150,000 clones in the sample, 70% to 85% were seen once. Healthy bone marrow donors formed the donor group. This specimen comes from a study of cytomegalovirus exposure and HLA in healthy donors. Study as a whole: HLA-typed donors were the source of around 87 million unique TCRs, which an early data release held. Study findings and constraints: A few CMV-associated chains were confirmed in vitro to be specific for CMV antigens. Per a prior analysis, the majority of TCR beta V segments were productive roughly 87% or roughly 30% of the time.

CDR3 size: 14 residues. Trimming removed 3 bases from V and 14 bases from J; junction bases left unmatched: 10. The germline V gene has CDR1 SGHRS and CDR2 YFSETQ. The TCR was taken from a male donor in good health and CMV-seronegative. Sequencing was performed on PBMCs. This chain uses TRBV5-1 with TRBJ1-4; TRBD1 matches at 10 bases. The CDR3 coding sequence is TGCGCCAGCAGCTGGACAGGGGGGGACGAGGGGCTGTTTTTT. Its translation: CASSWTGGDEGLFF.